The sequence of this T cell receptor beta chain was determined in a study of response to subunit inactivated influenza vaccine. TCRdb passed the RT-PCR reads through MiXCR, listing each CDR3 protein once. The table shows hundreds of thousands of distinct CDR3 sequences, with 16% occurring only once. This CDR3 is built from 11 residues. V usage is TRBV1 and J usage is TRBJ2-3. TRBV1 is a listed pseudogene. The source material was CD4+ T cells sorted from PBMCs, sampled less than 30 months after vaccination. The sequence derives from a man between 50 and 69 years old who received an inactivated influenza vaccine. The DNA of the CDR3 is TGCACTTTTGACAGCACAGATACGCAGTATTTT. This sequence encodes CTFDSTDTQYF.